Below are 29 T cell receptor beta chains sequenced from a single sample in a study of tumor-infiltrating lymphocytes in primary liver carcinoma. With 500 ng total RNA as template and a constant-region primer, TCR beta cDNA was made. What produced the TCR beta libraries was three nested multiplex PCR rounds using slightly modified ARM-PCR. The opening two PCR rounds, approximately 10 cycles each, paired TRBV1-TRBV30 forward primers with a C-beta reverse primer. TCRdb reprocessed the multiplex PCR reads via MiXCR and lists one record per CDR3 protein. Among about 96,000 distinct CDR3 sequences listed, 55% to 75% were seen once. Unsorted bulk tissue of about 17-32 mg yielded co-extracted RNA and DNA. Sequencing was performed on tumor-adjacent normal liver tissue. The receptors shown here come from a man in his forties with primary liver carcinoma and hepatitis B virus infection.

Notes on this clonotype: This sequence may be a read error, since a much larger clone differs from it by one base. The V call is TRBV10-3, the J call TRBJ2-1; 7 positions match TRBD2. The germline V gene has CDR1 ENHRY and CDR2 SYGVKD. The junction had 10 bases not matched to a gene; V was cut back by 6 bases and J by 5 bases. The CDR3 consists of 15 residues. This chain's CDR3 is CAISHGLAENNEQFF. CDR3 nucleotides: TGTGCCATCAGCCATGGGCTAGCGGAAAACAATGAGCAGTTCTTC.

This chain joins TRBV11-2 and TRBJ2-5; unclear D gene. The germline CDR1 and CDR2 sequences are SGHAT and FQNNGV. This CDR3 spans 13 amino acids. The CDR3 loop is CVGSSQSMETQYF. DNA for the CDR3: TGTGTCGGCAGCTCCCAATCGATGGAGACCCAGTACTTC.

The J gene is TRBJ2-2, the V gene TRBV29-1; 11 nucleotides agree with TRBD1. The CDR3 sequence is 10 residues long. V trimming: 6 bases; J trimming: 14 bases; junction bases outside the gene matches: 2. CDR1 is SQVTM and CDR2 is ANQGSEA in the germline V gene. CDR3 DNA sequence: TGCAGCGTGGGACAGGGGGGACTGTTTTTT. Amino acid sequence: CSVGQGGLFF.

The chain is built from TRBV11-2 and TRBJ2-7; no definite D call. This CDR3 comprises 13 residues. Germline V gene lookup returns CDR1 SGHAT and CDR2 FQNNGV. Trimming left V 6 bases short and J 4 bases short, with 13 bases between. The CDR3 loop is CASSKDGLYEQYF. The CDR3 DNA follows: TGTGCCAGCAGTAAGGACGGCCTTTACGAGCAGTACTTC.

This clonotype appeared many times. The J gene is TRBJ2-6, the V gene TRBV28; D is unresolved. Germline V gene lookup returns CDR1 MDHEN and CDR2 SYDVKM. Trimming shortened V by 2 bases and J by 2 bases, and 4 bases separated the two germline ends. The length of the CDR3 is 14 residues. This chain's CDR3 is CASSLGAGANVLTF. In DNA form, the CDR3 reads TGTGCCAGCAGTTTAGGTGCTGGGGCCAACGTCCTGACTTTC. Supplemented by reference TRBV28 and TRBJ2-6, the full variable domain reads DVKVTQSSRYLVKRTGEKVFLECVQDMDHENMFWYRQDPGLGLRLIYFSYDVKMKEKGDIPEGYSVSREKKERFSLILESASTNQTSMYLCASSLGAGANVLTFGAGSRLTVL.

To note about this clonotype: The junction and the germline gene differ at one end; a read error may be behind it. CDR3 sequence: CASSFNRYNSPLRF. Here the CDR3 DNA reads TGTGCCAGCAGTTTTAACCGGTATAATTCACCCCTCCGCTTT. The chain is built from TRBV28 and TRBJ1-6; D not resolved. This CDR3 has 14 amino acids. Germline V gene sequence: CDR1 MDHEN, CDR2 SYDVKM.

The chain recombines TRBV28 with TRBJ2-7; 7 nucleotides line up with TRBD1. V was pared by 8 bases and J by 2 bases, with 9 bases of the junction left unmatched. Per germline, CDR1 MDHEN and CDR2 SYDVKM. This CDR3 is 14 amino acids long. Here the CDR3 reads CASGLGDRAYEQYF. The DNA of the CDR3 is TGTGCCAGCGGGTTGGGGGACAGAGCCTACGAGCAGTACTTC. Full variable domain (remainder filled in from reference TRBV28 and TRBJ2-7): DVKVTQSSRYLVKRTGEKVFLECVQDMDHENMFWYRQDPGLGLRLIYFSYDVKMKEKGDIPEGYSVSREKKERFSLILESASTNQTSMYLCASGLGDRAYEQYFGPGTRLTVT.

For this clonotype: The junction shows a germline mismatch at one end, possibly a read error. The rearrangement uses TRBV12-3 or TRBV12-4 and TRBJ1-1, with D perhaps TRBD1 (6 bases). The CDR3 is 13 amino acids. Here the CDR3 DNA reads TGTGCCGGCAGTTTGCGGGGGCACAATGAAGCTTTCTTT. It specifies CAGSLRGHNEAFF.

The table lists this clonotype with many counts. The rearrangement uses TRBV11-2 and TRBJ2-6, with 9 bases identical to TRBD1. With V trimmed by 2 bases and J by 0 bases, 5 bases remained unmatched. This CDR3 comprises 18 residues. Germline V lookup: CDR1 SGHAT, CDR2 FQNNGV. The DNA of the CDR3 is TGTGCCAGCAGCTTAAGACAGGGGGGCCCCTCTGGGGCCAACGTCCTGACTTTC. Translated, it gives CASSLRQGGPSGANVLTF.

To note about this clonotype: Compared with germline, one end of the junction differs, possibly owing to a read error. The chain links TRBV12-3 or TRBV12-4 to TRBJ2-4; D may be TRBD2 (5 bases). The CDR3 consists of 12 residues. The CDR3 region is CVSGTQKNIQYF. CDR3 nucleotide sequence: TGTGTCAGCGGTACGCAAAAAAACATTCAGTACTTC.

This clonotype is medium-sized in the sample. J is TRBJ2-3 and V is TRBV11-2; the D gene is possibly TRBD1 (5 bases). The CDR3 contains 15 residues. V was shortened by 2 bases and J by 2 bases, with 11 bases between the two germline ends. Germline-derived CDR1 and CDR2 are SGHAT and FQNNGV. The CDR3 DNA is TGTGCCAGCAGCTTAAAGCAGGGCATCACAGATACGCAGTATTTT. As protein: CASSLKQGITDTQYF.

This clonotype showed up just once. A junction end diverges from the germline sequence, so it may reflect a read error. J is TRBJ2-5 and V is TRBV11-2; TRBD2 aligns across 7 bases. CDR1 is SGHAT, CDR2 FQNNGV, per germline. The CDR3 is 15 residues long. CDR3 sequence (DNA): TGCGCCAGCAGCGATCTGACAGTAGCGGGAGAGACCCAGTACTTC. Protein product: CASSDLTVAGETQYF.

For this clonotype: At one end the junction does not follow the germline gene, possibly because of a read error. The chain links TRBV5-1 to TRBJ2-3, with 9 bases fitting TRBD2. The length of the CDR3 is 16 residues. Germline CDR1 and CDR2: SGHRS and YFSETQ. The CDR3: CASSHASGVNTDAQYF. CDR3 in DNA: TGCGCCAGCAGCCACGCTAGCGGGGTGAACACAGATGCGCAGTATTTT.

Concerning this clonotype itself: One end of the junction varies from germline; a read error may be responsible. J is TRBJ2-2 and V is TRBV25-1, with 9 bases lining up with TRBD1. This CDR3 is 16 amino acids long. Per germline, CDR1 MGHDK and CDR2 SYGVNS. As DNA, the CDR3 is TGTGCCAGCAGTGAATGGACAGGGGAGCCCACCGGGGAGTTGTTTTTT. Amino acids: CASSEWTGEPTGELFF.

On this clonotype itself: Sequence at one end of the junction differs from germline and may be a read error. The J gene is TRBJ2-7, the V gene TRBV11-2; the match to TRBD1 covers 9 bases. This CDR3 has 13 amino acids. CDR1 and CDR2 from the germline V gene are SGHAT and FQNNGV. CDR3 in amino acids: CASSTGTGRGQDF. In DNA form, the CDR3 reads TGTGCCAGCAGCACCGGGACAGGGCGGGGGCAGGACTTC.

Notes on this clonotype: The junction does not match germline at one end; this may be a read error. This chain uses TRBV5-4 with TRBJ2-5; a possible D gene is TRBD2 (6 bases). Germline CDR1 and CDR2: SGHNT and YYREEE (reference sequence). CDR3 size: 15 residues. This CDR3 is CTGSLEVGGQETQYF. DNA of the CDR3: TGTACCGGCAGCTTAGAGGTGGGAGGTCAAGAGACCCAGTATTTC. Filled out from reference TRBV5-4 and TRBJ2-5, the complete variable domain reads ETGVTQSPTHLIKTRGQQVTLRCSSQSGHNTVSWYQQALGQGPQFIFQYYREEENGRGNFPPRFSGLQFPNYSSELNVNALELDDSALYLCTGSLEVGGQETQYFGPGTRLLVL.

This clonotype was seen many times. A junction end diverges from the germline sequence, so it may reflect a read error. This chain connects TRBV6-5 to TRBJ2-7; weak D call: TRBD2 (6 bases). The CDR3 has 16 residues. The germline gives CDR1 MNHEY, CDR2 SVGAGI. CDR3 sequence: CASSITRDFGSSEQYF. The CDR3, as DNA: TGTGCCAGCAGTATCACCCGGGACTTTGGTTCCTCCGAGCAGTACTTC.

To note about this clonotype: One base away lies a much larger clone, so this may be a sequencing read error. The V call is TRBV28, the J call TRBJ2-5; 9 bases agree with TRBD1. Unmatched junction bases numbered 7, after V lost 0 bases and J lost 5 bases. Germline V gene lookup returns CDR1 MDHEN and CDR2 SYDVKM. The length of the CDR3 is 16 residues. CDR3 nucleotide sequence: TGTGCCAGCAGTTTATGGTCCGGGACAGGGAGGGAGACCCAGTACTTC. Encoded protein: CASSLWSGTGRETQYF.

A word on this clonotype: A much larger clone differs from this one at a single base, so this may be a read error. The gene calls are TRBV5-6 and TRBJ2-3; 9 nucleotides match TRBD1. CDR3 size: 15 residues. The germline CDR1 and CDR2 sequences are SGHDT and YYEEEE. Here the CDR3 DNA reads TGTACCAGCAGCTCGGACAGGGGAAACACAGATACGCAGTATTTT. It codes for CTSSSDRGNTDTQYF.

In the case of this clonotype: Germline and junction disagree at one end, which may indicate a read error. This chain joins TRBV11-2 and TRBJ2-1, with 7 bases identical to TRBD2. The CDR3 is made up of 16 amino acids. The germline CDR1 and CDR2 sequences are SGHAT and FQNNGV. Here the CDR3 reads CANSLDGLEGAGEQFF. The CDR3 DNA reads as TGTGCCAACAGCTTAGACGGACTAGAGGGAGCGGGGGAGCAGTTCTTC.

The CDR3 protein is CASSPPRTGRINEQFF. The CDR3 DNA is TGTGCCAGCAGTCCCCCCCGGACGGGTCGGATAAATGAGCAGTTCTTC. V gene TRBV28 combines with J gene TRBJ2-1; D gene unclear. V lost 5 bases and J 7 bases, leaving 21 bases between the germline ends. In germline, CDR1 is MDHEN, CDR2 SYDVKM. This CDR3 contains 16 residues.

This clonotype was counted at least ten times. CDR3 bases: TGTGCCAGCACCCAGAACCGTGAGCAGTTCTTC. Amino acids: CASTQNREQFF. The chain links TRBV6-5 to TRBJ2-1; no definite D call. V was clipped by 7 bases and J by 9 bases, with 10 bases between them. CDR1 and CDR2 (germline): MNHEY, SVGAGI. The CDR3 extends over 11 amino acids.

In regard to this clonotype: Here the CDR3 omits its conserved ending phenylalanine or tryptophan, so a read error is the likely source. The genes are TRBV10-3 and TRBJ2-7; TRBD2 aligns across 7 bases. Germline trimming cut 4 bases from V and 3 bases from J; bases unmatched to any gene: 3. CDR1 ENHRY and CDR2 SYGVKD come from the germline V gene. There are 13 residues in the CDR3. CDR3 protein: CAISGLADYEQYI. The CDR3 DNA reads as TGTGCCATCAGTGGGCTAGCGGACTACGAGCAGTACATC.

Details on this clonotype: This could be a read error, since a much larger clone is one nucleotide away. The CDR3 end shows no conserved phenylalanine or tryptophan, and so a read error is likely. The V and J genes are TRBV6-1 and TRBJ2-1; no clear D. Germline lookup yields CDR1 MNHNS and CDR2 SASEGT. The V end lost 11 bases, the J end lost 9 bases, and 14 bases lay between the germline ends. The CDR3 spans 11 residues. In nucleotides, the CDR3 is TGTGCCGCGAAGGAGACTGGTGAGCAGTTCCTC. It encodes CAAKETGEQFL.

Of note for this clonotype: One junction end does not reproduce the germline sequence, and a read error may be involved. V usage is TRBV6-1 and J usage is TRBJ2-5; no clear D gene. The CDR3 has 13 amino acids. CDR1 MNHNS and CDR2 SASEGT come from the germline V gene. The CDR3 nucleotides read TGTGTCAGCACCAGAGAGATCCAAGAGACCCAGTACTTC. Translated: CVSTREIQETQYF.

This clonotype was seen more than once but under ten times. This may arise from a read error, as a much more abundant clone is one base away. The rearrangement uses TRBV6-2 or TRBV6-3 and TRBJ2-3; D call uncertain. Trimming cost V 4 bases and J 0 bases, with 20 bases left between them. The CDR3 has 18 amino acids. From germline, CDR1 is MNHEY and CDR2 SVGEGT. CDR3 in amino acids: CASSSAPGRPSSTDTQYF. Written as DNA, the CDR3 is TGTGCCAGCAGTTCCGCCCCCGGACGGCCATCTAGCACAGATACGCAGTATTTT.

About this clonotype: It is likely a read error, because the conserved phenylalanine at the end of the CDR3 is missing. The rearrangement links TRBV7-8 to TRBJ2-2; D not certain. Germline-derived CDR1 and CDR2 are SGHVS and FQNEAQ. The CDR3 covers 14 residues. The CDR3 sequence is CAISLTPNTGELFL. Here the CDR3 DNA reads TGTGCCATCAGCTTAACTCCAAACACCGGGGAGCTGTTTCTT.

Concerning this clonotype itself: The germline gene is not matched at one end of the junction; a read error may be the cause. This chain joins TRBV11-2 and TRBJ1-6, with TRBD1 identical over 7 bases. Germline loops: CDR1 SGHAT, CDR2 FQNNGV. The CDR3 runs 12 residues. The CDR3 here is CANSHSTGSLHF. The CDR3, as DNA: TGTGCCAACAGCCATTCGACAGGGTCCCTCCACTTT.

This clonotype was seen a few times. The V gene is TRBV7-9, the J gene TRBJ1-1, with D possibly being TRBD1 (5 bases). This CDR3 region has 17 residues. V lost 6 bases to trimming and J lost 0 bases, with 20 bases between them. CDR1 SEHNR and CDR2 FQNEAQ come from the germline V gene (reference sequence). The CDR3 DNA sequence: TGTGCCAGCAGGGAGACCCTAAGGGGCCGGATGAACACTGAAGCTTTCTTT. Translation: CASRETLRGRMNTEAFF.